This T cell receptor (beta chain) was sequenced during a study of blood T cells in healthy people across ages (dated by TCRdb to about 2015). At the level of the whole study: In model experiments, template switching captured roughly one uniquely barcoded TCR beta cDNA molecule for every two T cells. Donors of different ages were randomly distributed across sequencing lanes to avoid experimental bias. Two additional independent replicas of 1 million unique cDNA reads from the same blood draw were analyzed for two donors (one aged 18 to 30 and one aged 80 or older). Age-related changes in TCR beta repertoire diversity were measured in the study by deep sequencing normalized with unique cDNA molecular identifiers. The donors were divided into four age groups: young (average around 16 years), middle-aged (about 39), aged (approximately 62) and long-lived (82).

Libraries were built with 5' RACE. The sequencing machine was an Illumina HiSeq 2500. The second PCR ran for roughly 6 to 11 cycles and used a J-beta primer mix along with a sample-barcoded 5' primer. Each TCR beta cDNA molecule received a unique molecular identifier from a template-switch 5' adaptor carrying 12 random nucleotides. Each sample yielded at least 3 million CDR3-containing paired-end reads. First-strand cDNA was synthesized from all RNA with the Mint cDNA synthesis kit, primed by a TRBC-specific oligonucleotide. All cDNA was treated with uracil-DNA glycosylase and then went through a first 18-cycle PCR with the universal primers M1SS and BC2_uni_R. The original pipeline was this. Each sample was normalized by randomly selecting 1 million high-quality reads, each carrying a distinct molecular identifier. Instead of being binned into consensus sequences, reads that shared molecular identifiers were thrown out. MiTCR, set to a Q25 quality threshold and the strictest error-elimination algorithm, was used for CDR3 identification, clonotype clustering and error correction. A nonparametric unseen species model with Euler transformation was used to estimate lower-bound total TCR beta diversity. TCRdb applied fastp at Q25 and MiXCR to the public reads, then kept only in-frame beta chains. Duplicate CDR3 protein sequences are folded into a single record with the most common DNA and genes. The V and J calls shown here were made by TCRdb, not taken from the authors' results. In this sample the table shows roughly 790,000 distinct CDR3 sequences, roughly 41% of which occur a single time. Approximately 22% of the sample is held by the ten biggest clonotypes.

Trimming leaves V shorter by 6 bases and J shorter by 0 bases, with the junction holding 7 bases beyond the gene matches. In the germline V gene, CDR1 corresponds to SNHLY and CDR2 to FYNNEI. Including cysteine and phenylalanine, the CDR3 has 16 amino acids. The read is trimmed to its CDR3 DNA, 48 bases read in frame from base 1. Donors were 39 systemically healthy Caucasian individuals from Russia aged roughly 6 to 95 years. Around 10 milliliters of peripheral blood were collected from each donor into EDTA-treated Vacutainer tubes. Ficoll-Paque density-gradient centrifugation was used to isolate PBMCs, with at least 6.5 million obtained per sample. Trizol reagent was used to extract total RNA from PBMCs, with at least 6 micrograms per sample. The percentages of naive CD45RAhigh/CD27high T cells were determined by flow cytometry on a PBMC aliquot from every donor. Findings and caveats that apply to the study as a whole: Estimates of total diversity based on one million sequenced T cells were considered lower bounds and underestimates. As age increased, observed TCR beta diversity per million T cells dropped in a roughly linear way, and a significant reduction was already evident by age roughly 40. Compared with the aged group, the long-lived group had more naive CD4+ T cells, fewer expanded clones and increased TCR diversity, a pattern suggesting age selection. A strong correlation was found between observed TCR beta diversity and the percentage of naive T cells measured by flow cytometry. Because the CMV infection status of the donors was unknown, age-related changes in expanded clonotypes may potentially have been confounded. Because profiling used bulk unsorted PBMCs, naive and antigen-experienced compartments could not be compared conclusively.

With respect to this clonotype: What antigen it recognizes has not been identified. Per-nucleotide qualities are absent, and no much larger clonotype sits a single base away.

The clonotype comes from an older woman in good health. The sequencing sample was made of blood. The sequence links TRBV2 to TRBJ1-5, and 8 bases in between align with TRBD1. Here the CDR3 is given as CASRTGVTNSNQPQHF. The DNA sequence is as follows: TGTGCCAGCAGGACAGGGGTCACAAATAGCAATCAGCCCCAGCATTTT.